These 21 T cell receptor beta chains were sequenced from one sample in a study of type 1 and type 2 diabetes patients. Genomic DNA was the PCR template. Multiplex PCR with 30 forward and 13 reverse primers amplified the TCR beta CDR3. TCRdb analysed the multiplex PCR reads with MiXCR anew, one entry per CDR3 protein. The sample holds approximately 260,000 distinct CDR3 sequences, more than 40% seen once. Sequencing used peripheral blood mononuclear cells (PBMCs). Receptors originate from a man aged 18 to 29 with type 2 diabetes.

The V call is TRBV20-1, the J call TRBJ2-1; D is possibly TRBD2 (5 bases). CDR1 is DFQATT, CDR2 SNEGSKA, per germline (reference sequence). The V end lost 5 bases, the J end lost 1 base, and 9 bases lay between the germline ends. The CDR3 totals 13 residues. The CDR3 coding sequence is TGCAGTGCTCAAAGCGGATCCTACAATGAGCAGTTCTTC. Protein sequence: CSAQSGSYNEQFF.

In this sample, this clonotype turned up a few times. The gene calls are TRBV6-6 and TRBJ2-7; the match to TRBD2 covers 7 bases. V trimming: 6 bases; J trimming: 2 bases; junction bases outside the gene matches: 10. The CDR3 covers 15 residues. Germline V CDR1 and CDR2: MNHNY, SVGAGI (reference sequence). The CDR3 spells CASSETGRSTYEQYF. DNA for the CDR3: TGTGCCAGCAGCGAAACCGGGAGGTCAACCTACGAGCAGTACTTC.

The chain is built from TRBV9 and TRBJ2-1; no clear D. V was clipped by 0 bases and J by 7 bases, with 8 bases between them. The CDR3 runs 13 residues. In germline, CDR1 is SGDLS, CDR2 YYNGEE. The CDR3: CASSVGRVNEQFF. The DNA of the CDR3 is TGTGCCAGCAGCGTAGGTCGAGTAAATGAGCAGTTCTTC.

With regard to this clonotype: A much more abundant neighbour one base away suggests this may be a read error. This likely comes from a read error, as the CDR3 has no conserved phenylalanine or tryptophan at its end. The rearrangement links TRBV2 to TRBJ1-2; no definite D call. V lost 5 bases to trimming and J lost 4 bases, with 8 bases between them. Germline V gene data show CDR1 as SNHLY and CDR2 as FYNNEI. This CDR3 comprises 12 residues. CDR3 amino acids: CASSIELYGYTL. The CDR3 coding sequence is TGTGCCAGCAGTATCGAACTCTATGGCTACACCCTC.

The chain joins TRBV2 to TRBJ2-7; D not certain. With 3 bases removed from V and 2 bases from J, the gap between germline ends came to 14 bases. The CDR3 has 15 amino acids. Looked up from germline, CDR1 is SNHLY and CDR2 is FYNNEI. The CDR3 region is CASSDPRVRAYEQYF. DNA for the CDR3: TGTGCCAGCAGTGACCCCCGGGTTAGGGCCTACGAGCAGTACTTC.

About this clonotype: With a much larger clone just one base away, this may be a read error. No conserved phenylalanine or tryptophan ends this CDR3, so it is likely a read error. V and J are TRBV2 and TRBJ1-4; 9 bases align to TRBD1. Germline-derived CDR1 and CDR2 are SNHLY and FYNNEI. Trimming removed 7 bases from V and 4 bases from J; junction bases left unmatched: 10. The CDR3 loop spans 16 amino acids. The CDR3 DNA sequence: TGTGCCAGCACCGGGGACAGGGTCGTCGGTAATGAAAAACTGTTTCTT. It encodes CASTGDRVVGNEKLFL.

This rearrangement joins TRBV20-1 to TRBJ2-5; D assignment may be TRBD1 or TRBD2 (7 bases each). Trimming cost V 6 bases and J 1 base, with 15 bases left between them. CDR1 is DFQATT and CDR2 is SNEGSKA in the germline V gene (reference sequence). There are 14 residues in the CDR3. CDR3 amino acids: CSAQGGDSQETQYF. The CDR3, as DNA: TGCAGTGCACAGGGAGGGGACAGCCAAGAGACCCAGTACTTC.

The chain joins TRBV27 to TRBJ2-3; 13 bases line up with TRBD2. Per germline, CDR1 MNHEY and CDR2 SMNVEV (reference sequence). J was trimmed by 11 bases and V by 5 bases; bases with no gene match: 13. The length of the CDR3 is 16 residues. In DNA form, the CDR3 reads TGTGCCAGCAGTCCAAGGACTAGCGGGAGAGGATCGGAGCAGTATTTT. Translated: CASSPRTSGRGSEQYF.

The J gene is TRBJ2-1, the V gene TRBV20-1, with D uncertain. The CDR3 spans 13 residues. Trimming pared 0 bases from V and 4 bases from J, leaving 7 bases between. Per germline, CDR1 DFQATT and CDR2 SNEGSKA (reference sequence). CDR3 nucleotides: TGCAGTGCTAGAGATTTCGCGTACAATGAGCAGTTCTTC. It yields the protein CSARDFAYNEQFF.

The chain links TRBV7-2 to TRBJ2-1; TRBD2 matches 8 bases. V lost 4 bases to trimming and J lost 0 bases; unmatched junction nucleotides: 11. This CDR3 spans 18 amino acids. Per the germline V gene, CDR1 is SGHTA and CDR2 is FQGNSA. The DNA for the CDR3 is TGTGCCAGCAGCTCCCGTGGTAGCGGGGCTTCCTCCTACAATGAGCAGTTCTTC. This gives the protein CASSSRGSGASSYNEQFF.

This clonotype was recorded many times. J is TRBJ2-7 and V is TRBV30; tentatively, D is TRBD1 (6 bases). Germline V gives CDR1 GTSNPN, CDR2 SVGIG (reference sequence). With 8 bases removed from V and 2 bases from J, the gap between germline ends came to 13 bases. The CDR3 contains 12 residues. CDR3 sequence reads: CALRDITYEQYF. CDR3 bases: TGTGCCCTCCGGGACATCACCTACGAGCAGTACTTC.

The J gene is TRBJ1-2, the V gene TRBV5-1, with TRBD1 as a possible D gene (6 bases). Trimming left V 2 bases short and J 7 bases short, with 15 bases between. In germline, CDR1 is SGHRS, CDR2 YFSETQ. The length of the CDR3 is 14 residues. CDR3: CASSLPGDIRGYTF. CDR3 nucleotides: TGCGCCAGCAGCTTACCAGGGGATATTCGTGGCTACACCTTC.

This clonotype came up a few times. The V gene is TRBV10-3, the J gene TRBJ1-2; D is undetermined. The CDR3 contains 13 residues. V gave up 11 bases and J gave up 7 bases, with 20 bases separating them. Germline V gives CDR1 ENHRY, CDR2 SYGVKD. As DNA, the CDR3 is TGTGCCCCCCGGCGGGGTAAGTGTAGTGGCTACACCTTC. The encoded protein is CAPRRGKCSGYTF.

This clonotype occurred many times. The chain has TRBV4-2 and TRBJ2-7; TRBD2 matches at 9 bases. The CDR3 is 19 amino acids. V was clipped by 1 base and J by 5 bases; unmatched bases: 18. Per the germline V gene, CDR1 is LGHNA and CDR2 is YNFKEQ. The CDR3 region is CASSQGAASGNLRRHEQYF. The CDR3 nucleotides read TGTGCCAGCAGCCAAGGGGCGGCTAGCGGGAACCTCCGCCGGCACGAGCAGTACTTC.

This clonotype was counted a few times. The gene calls are TRBV14 and TRBJ1-1, with a tentative D call TRBD1 (5 bases). Between the trimmed V and J ends, which lost 4 bases and 0 bases, there was a span of 15 bases. This CDR3 is built from 16 residues. The germline gives CDR1 SGHDN, CDR2 FVKESK. The CDR3 bases are TGTGCCAGCAGCCCCCAGGGAGGGATGATGAACACTGAAGCTTTCTTT. This codes for CASSPQGGMMNTEAFF.

This chain connects TRBV7-6 to TRBJ2-7, with 7 bases that match TRBD1. The CDR3 is 14 residues long. The germline V gene encodes CDR1 SGHVS and CDR2 FNYEAQ. V was clipped by 6 bases and J by 2 bases; unmatched bases: 7. Here the CDR3 DNA reads TGTGCCAGCAGTTGGGGACAGTCCCCCTACGAGCAGTACTTC. It specifies CASSWGQSPYEQYF.

This chain links TRBV6-5 with TRBJ1-2, with D maybe TRBD1 (6 bases). This CDR3 contains 14 residues. Trimming took 2 bases from V and 2 from J, leaving 9 bases between them. Germline lookup yields CDR1 MNHEY and CDR2 SVGAGI. The CDR3 reads CASSYRQANYGYTF. The CDR3 bases are TGTGCCAGCAGTTACAGACAGGCCAACTATGGCTACACCTTC.

V gene TRBV6-5 combines with J gene TRBJ1-2; possible D gene TRBD1, 6 bases. The CDR3 has 16 residues. Trimming pared 5 bases from V and 4 bases from J, leaving 20 bases between. CDR1 MNHEY and CDR2 SVGAGI come from the germline V gene. The CDR3 loop is CASSPGGGRSGYGYTF. As DNA, the CDR3 is TGTGCCAGCAGTCCCGGGGGGGGGCGCTCAGGCTATGGCTACACCTTC.

CDR3: CASSQDMRVSSYNEQFF. CDR3 DNA sequence: TGCGCCAGCAGCCAAGATATGCGGGTTAGCTCCTACAATGAGCAGTTCTTC. This chain links TRBV4-3 with TRBJ2-1; D may be TRBD2 (5 bases). The CDR3 is 17 residues long. CDR1 and CDR2 from the germline V gene are LGHNA and YSLEER. V was clipped by 0 bases and J by 0 bases, with 12 bases between them.

This clonotype was seen a handful of times. The chain couples TRBV7-9 to TRBJ1-1; D gene ambiguous. The length of the CDR3 is 13 residues. Deletions cut 3 bases from V and 2 bases from J, with 7 bases between. Germline CDR1 reads SEHNR; CDR2 reads FQNEAQ (reference sequence). The chain's CDR3 is CASSFSPNTEAFF. In DNA form, the CDR3 reads TGTGCCAGCAGCTTTTCCCCAAACACTGAAGCTTTCTTT.

J is TRBJ2-1 and V is TRBV11-2; tentatively, D is TRBD2 (6 bases). The V gene's germline CDR1 is SGHAT and CDR2 FQNNGV. V was trimmed by 5 bases and J by 5 bases, leaving 13 bases between them. CDR3 length: 14 residues. CDR3 sequence reads: CASSRDSFDNEQFF. The DNA for the CDR3 is TGTGCCAGCAGCCGGGACTCATTTGACAATGAGCAGTTCTTC.